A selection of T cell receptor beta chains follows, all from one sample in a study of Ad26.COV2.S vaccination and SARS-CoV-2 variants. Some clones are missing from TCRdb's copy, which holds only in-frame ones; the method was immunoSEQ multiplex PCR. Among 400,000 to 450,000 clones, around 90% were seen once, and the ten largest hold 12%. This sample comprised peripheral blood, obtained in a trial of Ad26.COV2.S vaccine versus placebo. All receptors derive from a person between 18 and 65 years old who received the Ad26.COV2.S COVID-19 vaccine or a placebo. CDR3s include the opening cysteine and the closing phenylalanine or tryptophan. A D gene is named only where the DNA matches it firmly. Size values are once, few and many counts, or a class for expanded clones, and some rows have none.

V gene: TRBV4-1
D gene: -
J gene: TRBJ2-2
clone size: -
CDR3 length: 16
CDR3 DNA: TGCGCCAGCAGCCAAGAAGGGTCAGGACCCACCGGGGAGCTGTTTTTT
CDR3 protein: CASSQEGSGPTGELFF

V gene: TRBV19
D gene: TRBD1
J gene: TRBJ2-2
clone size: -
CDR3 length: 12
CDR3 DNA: TGTGCCAGTAGACAGGGGACCGGGGAGCTGTTTTTT
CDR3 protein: CASRQGTGELFF

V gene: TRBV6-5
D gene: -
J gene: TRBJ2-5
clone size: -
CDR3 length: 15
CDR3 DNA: TGTGCCAGCAGTTACCTGGGGGGCGAGGGAGAGACCCAGTACTTC
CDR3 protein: CASSYLGGEGETQYF

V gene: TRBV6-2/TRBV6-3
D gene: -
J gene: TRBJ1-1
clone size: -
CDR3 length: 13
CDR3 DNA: TGTGCCAGCAGTGCACAAGTTAACACTGAAGCTTTCTTT
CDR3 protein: CASSAQVNTEAFF

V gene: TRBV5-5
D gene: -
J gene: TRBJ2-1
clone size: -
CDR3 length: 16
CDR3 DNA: TGTGCCAGCAGCCGTGAGGGCGGCAGCTCCTACAATGAGCAGTTCTTC
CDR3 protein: CASSREGGSSYNEQFF

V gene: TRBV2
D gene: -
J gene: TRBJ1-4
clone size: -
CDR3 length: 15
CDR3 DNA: TGTGCCAGCAGGGGAGATCCGGAACGTAATGAAAAACTGTTTTTT
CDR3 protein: CASRGDPERNEKLFF

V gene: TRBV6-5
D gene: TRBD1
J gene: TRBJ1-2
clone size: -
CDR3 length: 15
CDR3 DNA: TGTGCCAGCAGTTACTCGGGACAGGAGAACTATGGCTACACCTTC
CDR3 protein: CASSYSGQENYGYTF

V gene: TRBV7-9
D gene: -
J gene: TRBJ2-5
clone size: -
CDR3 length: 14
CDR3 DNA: TGTGCCAGCAGCGATCGCTTAGGACAAGAGACCCAGTACTTC
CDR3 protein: CASSDRLGQETQYF

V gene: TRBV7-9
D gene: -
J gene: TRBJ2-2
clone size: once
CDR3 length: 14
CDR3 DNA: TGTGCCAGCAGCTTCACGAATCGGGAGAGGGGGCTGTTTTTT
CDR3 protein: CASSFTNRERGLFF

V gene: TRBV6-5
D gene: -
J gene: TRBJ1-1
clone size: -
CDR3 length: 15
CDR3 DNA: TGTGCCAGCAGTTACCTACGGACGGATGACACTGAAGCTTTCTTT
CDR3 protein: CASSYLRTDDTEAFF

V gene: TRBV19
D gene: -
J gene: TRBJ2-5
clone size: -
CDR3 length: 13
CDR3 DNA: TGTGCCAGTAGAGATACAGGGGAGGCGACCCAGTACTTC
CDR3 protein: CASRDTGEATQYF

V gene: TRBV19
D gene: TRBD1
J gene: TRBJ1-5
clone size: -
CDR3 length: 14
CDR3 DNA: TGTGCCAGTAGGCCTCAGGGGGCTGGGCAGCCCCAGCATTTT
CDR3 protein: CASRPQGAGQPQHF

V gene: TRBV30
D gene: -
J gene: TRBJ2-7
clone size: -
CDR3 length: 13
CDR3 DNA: TGTGCCTGGACCCTGGGGGGCGGAGGCGAGCAGTACTTC
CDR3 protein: CAWTLGGGGEQYF

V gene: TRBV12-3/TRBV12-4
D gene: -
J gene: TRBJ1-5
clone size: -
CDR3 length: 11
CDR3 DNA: TGTGCCAGCAGTTCCTTTGGGCCCCAGCATTTT
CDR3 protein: CASSSFGPQHF

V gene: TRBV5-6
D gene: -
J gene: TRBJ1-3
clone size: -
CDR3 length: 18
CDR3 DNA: TGTGCCAGCAGCTTGTGGGGCCTCTCTTCCTTATCTGGAAACACCATATATTTT
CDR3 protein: CASSLWGLSSLSGNTIYF

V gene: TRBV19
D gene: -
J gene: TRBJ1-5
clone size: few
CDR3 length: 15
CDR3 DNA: TGTGCCAGTAGTATAGGTGGGACACCAAATCAGCCCCAGCATTTT
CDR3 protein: CASSIGGTPNQPQHF

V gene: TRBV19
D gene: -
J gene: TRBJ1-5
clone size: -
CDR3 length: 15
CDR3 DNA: TGTGCCAGTAGTATAGGAGGCGGGAACAATCAGCCCCAGCATTTT
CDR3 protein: CASSIGGGNNQPQHF

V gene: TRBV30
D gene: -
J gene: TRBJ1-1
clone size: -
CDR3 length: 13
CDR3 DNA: TGTGCCTGGGGTGGGCGGGCGCGCACTGAAGCTTTCTTT
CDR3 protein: CAWGGRARTEAFF

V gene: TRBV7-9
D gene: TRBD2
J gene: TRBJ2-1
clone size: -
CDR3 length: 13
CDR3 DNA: TGTGCCAGCAGCTTCAGGACTAGCGGTGAGCAGTTCTTC
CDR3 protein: CASSFRTSGEQFF

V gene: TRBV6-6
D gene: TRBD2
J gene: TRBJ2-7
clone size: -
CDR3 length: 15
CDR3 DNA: TGTGCCAGCCAACCCGTCGGGCTAGCGGGCTACGAGCAGTACTTC
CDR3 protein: CASQPVGLAGYEQYF

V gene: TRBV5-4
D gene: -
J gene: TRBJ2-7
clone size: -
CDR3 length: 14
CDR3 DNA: TGTGCCAGCAGCTTGCGAACACACTCCTACGAGCAGTACTTC
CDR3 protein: CASSLRTHSYEQYF

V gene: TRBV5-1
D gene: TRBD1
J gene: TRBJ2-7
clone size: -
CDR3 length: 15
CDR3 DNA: TGCGCCAGCAGCCGTGCCGGGACAGGGGGCAGCGAGCAGTACTTC
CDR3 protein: CASSRAGTGGSEQYF

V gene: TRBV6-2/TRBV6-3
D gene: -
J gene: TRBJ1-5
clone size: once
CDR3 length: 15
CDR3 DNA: TGTGCCAGCAGTCTTTGGAGTTATAGCAATCAGCCCCAGCATTTT
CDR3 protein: CASSLWSYSNQPQHF

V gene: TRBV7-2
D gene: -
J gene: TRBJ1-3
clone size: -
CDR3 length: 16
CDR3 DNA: TGTGCCAGCAGCTTCGGATTCAGGGGTTCTGGAAACACCATATATTTT
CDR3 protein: CASSFGFRGSGNTIYF

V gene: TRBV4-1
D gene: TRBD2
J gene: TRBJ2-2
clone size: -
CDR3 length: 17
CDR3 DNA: TGCGCCAGCAGCCAGCTAGGCGGGAGGGAGAGCACCGGGGAGCTGTTTTTT
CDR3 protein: CASSQLGGRESTGELFF

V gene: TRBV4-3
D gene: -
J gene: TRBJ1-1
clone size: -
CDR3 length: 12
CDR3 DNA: TGCGCCAGCAGCCACCACAGGGCAGGCGCTTTCTTT
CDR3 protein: CASSHHRAGAFF

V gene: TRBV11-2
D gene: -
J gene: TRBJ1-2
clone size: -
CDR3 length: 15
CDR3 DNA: TGTGCCAGCAGCTTCCTTGCGAGGGGCGATCGTGGCTACACCTTC
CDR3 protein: CASSFLARGDRGYTF

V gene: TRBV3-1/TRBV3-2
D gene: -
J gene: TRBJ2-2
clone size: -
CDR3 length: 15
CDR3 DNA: TGTGCCAGCAGCTCCGGACGTTTGAACACCGGGGAGCTGTTTTTT
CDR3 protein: CASSSGRLNTGELFF

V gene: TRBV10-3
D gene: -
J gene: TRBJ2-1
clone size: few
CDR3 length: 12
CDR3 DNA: TGTGCCATCAGTGACCGGCTCAATGAGCAGTTCTTC
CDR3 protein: CAISDRLNEQFF

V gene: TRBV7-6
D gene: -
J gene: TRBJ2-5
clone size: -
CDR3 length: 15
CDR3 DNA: TGTGCCAGCACCTCTCTAGGGACTCCTCAAGAGACCCAGTACTTC
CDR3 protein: CASTSLGTPQETQYF

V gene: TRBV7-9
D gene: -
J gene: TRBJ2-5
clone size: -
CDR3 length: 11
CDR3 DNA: TGTGCCAGCAGCTTAGCTGGAGAACCCCACTTC
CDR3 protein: CASSLAGEPHF

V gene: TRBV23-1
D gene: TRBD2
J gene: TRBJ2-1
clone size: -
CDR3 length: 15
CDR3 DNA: TGCGCCAGCACACCCACTAGCGGGAGGTCCAATGAGCAGTTCTTC
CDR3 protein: CASTPTSGRSNEQFF

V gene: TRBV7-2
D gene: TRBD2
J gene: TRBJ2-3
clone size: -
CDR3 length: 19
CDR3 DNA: TGTGCCAGCAGCTTAGTTAGAAGCGGGAGGGTTTTTATTTCAGATACGCAGTATTTT
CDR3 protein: CASSLVRSGRVFISDTQYF

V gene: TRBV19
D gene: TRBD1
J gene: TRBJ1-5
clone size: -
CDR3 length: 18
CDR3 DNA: TGTGCCAGTAGTATAATGAGGGCACAGGGGGCTAGCAATCAGCCCCAGCATTTT
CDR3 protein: CASSIMRAQGASNQPQHF

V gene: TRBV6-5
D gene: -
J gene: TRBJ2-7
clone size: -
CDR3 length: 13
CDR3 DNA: TGTGCCAGCAGTTACGGCGGTACCTACGAGCAGTACTTC
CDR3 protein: CASSYGGTYEQYF

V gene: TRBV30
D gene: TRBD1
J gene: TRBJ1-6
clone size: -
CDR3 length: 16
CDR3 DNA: TGTGCCTCGGCGGGACAGGGCGATTGGTATAATTCACCCCTCCACTTT
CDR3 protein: CASAGQGDWYNSPLHF

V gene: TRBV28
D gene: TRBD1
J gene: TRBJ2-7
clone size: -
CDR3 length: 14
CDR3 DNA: TGTGCCAGCAGGCCCGGGACAGGGCTGGTCGAGCAGTACTTC
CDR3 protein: CASRPGTGLVEQYF

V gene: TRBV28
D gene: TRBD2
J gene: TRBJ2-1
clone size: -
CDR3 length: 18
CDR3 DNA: TGTGCCAGCAGTTCCCCTCGCTCTACTAGCGCTTACGGGAATGAGCAGTTCTTC
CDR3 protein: CASSSPRSTSAYGNEQFF

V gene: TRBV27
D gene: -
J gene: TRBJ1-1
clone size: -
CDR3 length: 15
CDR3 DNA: TGTGCCAGCAGTTTATGGGCAGGGAGGAACACTGAAGCTTTCTTT
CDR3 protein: CASSLWAGRNTEAFF

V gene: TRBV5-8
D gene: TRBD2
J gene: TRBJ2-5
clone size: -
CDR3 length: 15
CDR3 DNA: TGTGCCAGCACCCCGGGACTAGCGGGTGCAGAGACCCAGTACTTC
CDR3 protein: CASTPGLAGAETQYF

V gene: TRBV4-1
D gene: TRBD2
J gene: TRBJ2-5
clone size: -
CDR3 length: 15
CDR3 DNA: TGCGCCAGCAGCCCGAGCGGGAGGGGGGGAGAGACCCAGTACTTC
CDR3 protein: CASSPSGRGGETQYF

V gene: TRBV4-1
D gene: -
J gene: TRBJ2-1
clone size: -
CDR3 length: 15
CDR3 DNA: TGCGCCAGCAGCCCGGGACGCTCGGAGGGCAGTGAGCAGTTCTTC
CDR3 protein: CASSPGRSEGSEQFF

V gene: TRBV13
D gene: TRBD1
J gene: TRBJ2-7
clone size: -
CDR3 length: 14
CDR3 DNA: TGTGCCAGCAGCAGAGATTACAGGGGGCGGGAGCAGTACTTC
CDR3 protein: CASSRDYRGREQYF

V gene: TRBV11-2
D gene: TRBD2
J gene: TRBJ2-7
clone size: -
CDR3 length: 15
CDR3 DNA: TGTGCCAGCAGGGCGGCCGGGACTAGCATCTACGAGCAGTACTTC
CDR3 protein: CASRAAGTSIYEQYF

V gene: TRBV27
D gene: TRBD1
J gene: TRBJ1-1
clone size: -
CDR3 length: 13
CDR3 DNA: TGTGCCAGCAGTTTGGCCGGGACAGCTGAAGCTTTCTTT
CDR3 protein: CASSLAGTAEAFF

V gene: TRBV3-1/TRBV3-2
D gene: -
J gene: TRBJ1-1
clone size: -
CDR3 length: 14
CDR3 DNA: TGTGCCAGCAGCCAAGAATGGGGGGGTTCTGAAGCTTTCTTT
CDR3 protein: CASSQEWGGSEAFF

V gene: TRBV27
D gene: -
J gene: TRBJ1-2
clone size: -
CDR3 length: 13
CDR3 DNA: TGTGCCAGCAGTTTAACGAATATCGGTGGCTACACCTTC
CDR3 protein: CASSLTNIGGYTF

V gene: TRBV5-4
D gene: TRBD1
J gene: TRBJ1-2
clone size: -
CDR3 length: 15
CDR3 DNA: TGTGCCAGCAGCTTGGAGACAGGGGCAATCTATGGCTACACCTTC
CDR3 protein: CASSLETGAIYGYTF

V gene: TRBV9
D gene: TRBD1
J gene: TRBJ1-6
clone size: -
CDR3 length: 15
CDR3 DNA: TGTGCCAGCAGCGTAGCTGACAGGGCGTATTCACCCCTCCACTTT
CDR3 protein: CASSVADRAYSPLHF

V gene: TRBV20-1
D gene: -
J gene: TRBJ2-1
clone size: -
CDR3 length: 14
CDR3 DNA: TGCAGTGCTAGTCGGGGGCCCTCCTACAATGAGCAGTTCTTC
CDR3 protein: CSASRGPSYNEQFF

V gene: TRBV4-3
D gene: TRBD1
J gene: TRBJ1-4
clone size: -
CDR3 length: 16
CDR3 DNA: TGCGCCAGCAGCCAAGATACCGCCAGGGGGACTGAAAAACTGTTTTTT
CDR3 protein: CASSQDTARGTEKLFF

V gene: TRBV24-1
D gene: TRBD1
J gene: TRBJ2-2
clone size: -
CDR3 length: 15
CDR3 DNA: TGTGCCACCAGTCAGACAGGGGCGGACACCGGGGAGCTGTTTTTT
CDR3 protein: CATSQTGADTGELFF

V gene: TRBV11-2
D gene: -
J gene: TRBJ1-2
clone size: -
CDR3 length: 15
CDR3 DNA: TGTGCCAGCAGCTTAGATGGCGCCGTTAACTATGGCTACACCTTC
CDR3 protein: CASSLDGAVNYGYTF